Presented here are 5 T cell receptor beta chains from one specimen sequenced in a study of shared clonotypes between healthy human individuals (dated by TCRdb to 2018 to 2020). The library was prepared using the immunoSEQ multiplex PCR assay. TCRdb limited this immuneACCESS table to in-frame rearrangements with V and J called. A share of clones is missing; checked studies link under half to unresolved V genes, and the rest is unexplained. The sample table holds more than 150,000 clones, of which about 68% were seen once. The leading ten clones occupy less than 11% of the sample. The sequenced sample was memory CD4+ T cells sorted from blood. What the cell subset or site label conveys for this sample: CD45RA-negative fraction. Receptors originate from a man aged 25 to 40 in good health.

V is TRBV11-2 and J is TRBJ2-3; 7 positions match TRBD1. The V segment lost 7 bases and the J segment 7 bases; nucleotides outside the gene matches: 5. This CDR3 comprises 12 residues. Germline CDR1 SGHAT, CDR2 FQNNGV. CDR3 coding DNA: TGTGCCAGCACTTGGGACAGAAATACGCAGTATTTT. Translation: CASTWDRNTQYF.

This clone is classed as medium-sized. This sequence joins TRBV10-2 and TRBJ2-3; 9 bases match TRBD2. J was trimmed by 4 bases and V by 8 bases; bases with no gene match: 10. This CDR3 spans 15 amino acids. In germline, CDR1 is WSHSY, CDR2 SAAADI. CDR3 loop: CASAGPSGRPDTQYF. The CDR3 DNA is TGCGCCAGCGCGGGCCCAAGCGGGAGGCCAGATACGCAGTATTTT.

CDR3 protein: CASSSVLGAGTGELFF. The CDR3 DNA follows: TGTGCCAGCAGCTCCGTACTAGGGGCGGGGACCGGGGAGCTGTTTTTT. The gene calls are TRBV5-6 and TRBJ2-2; possible D gene TRBD2, 6 bases. Trimming took off 3 bases at V and 5 bases at J, with 17 bases between the two ends. CDR3 length: 16 amino acids. Germline CDR1 and CDR2: SGHDT and YYEEEE.

The V and J genes are TRBV7-3 and TRBJ1-1; no reliable D call. CDR1 and CDR2 (germline): SGHTA, FQGTGA. The CDR3 consists of 13 residues. Trimming took 6 bases from V and 1 from J, leaving 9 bases between them. CDR3 amino acids: CASSISGNTEAFF. The CDR3 nucleotides are TGTGCCAGCAGTATTAGTGGGAACACTGAAGCTTTCTTT.

The chain links TRBV5-4 to TRBJ2-1, with D possibly being TRBD2 (6 bases). Germline-derived CDR1 and CDR2 are SGHNT and YYREEE (reference sequence). This CDR3 has 16 residues. The V and J ends lost 7 bases and 8 bases respectively, with 25 bases between them. CDR3 loop: CASDGGAGTVLHEQFF. Here the CDR3 DNA reads TGTGCCAGCGATGGCGGGGCCGGGACTGTACTTCATGAGCAGTTCTTC.